Presented here are 22 T cell receptor beta chains from one specimen sequenced in a study of vaccination and CD4 T cells after COVID-19 (dated 2022 in TCRdb). The library was built by means of PCR. The sequencer listed for this sample is Illumina iSeq 100. At the Johns Hopkins FTIC core, DNA from the cultured CD4+ T cells underwent TCR sequencing with the Oncomine TCR Beta short-read assay. Using fastp at Q25 and MiXCR, TCRdb reprocessed the public reads and kept productive beta chains. Every distinct CDR3 protein forms one entry, paired with its most common genes and DNA. The sample table records 20,000 or so distinct CDR3 sequences; about 27% of these occur just once. The ten biggest clones cover 9.5% to 13% of the sample. According to the study, the label for this sample's treatment or condition signals: roughly 11-day PBMC culture with coronavirus spike peptide pools or control peptides (ViraFEST assay).

Their antigen targets remain unknown. The sequencing input was cultured CD4+ T cells from blood. Receptors originate from a human donor with COVID-19.

The chain has TRBV7-3 and TRBJ1-1, with D possibly being TRBD1 (6 bases). The CDR3 has 14 residues. With 4 bases removed from V and 1 base from J, the gap between germline ends came to 10 bases. Looked up from germline, CDR1 is SGHTA and CDR2 is FQGTGA. DNA of the CDR3: TGTGCCAGCAGCTCTGGACAGCCGAACACTGAAGCTTTCTTT. Translating gives CASSSGQPNTEAFF. The full variable domain, completed using reference TRBV7-3 and TRBJ1-1, is GAGVSQTPSNKVTEKGKYVELRCDPISGHTALYWYRQSLGQGPEFLIYFQGTGAADDSGLPNDRFFAVRPEGSVSTLKIQRTERGDSAVYLCASSSGQPNTEAFFGQGTRLTVV.

The rearrangement joins TRBV10-1 to TRBJ1-1; D remains unclear. Per germline, CDR1 WNHNN and CDR2 SYGVQD (reference sequence). Trimming pared 4 bases from V and 0 bases from J, leaving 12 bases between. The CDR3 is made up of 15 amino acids. The chain's CDR3 is CASSGPLGMNTEAFF. CDR3 in DNA: TGCGCCAGCAGTGGGCCTTTGGGGATGAACACTGAAGCTTTCTTT.

The chain links TRBV6-1 to TRBJ2-7; perhaps TRBD1 as D (7 bases). Germline V gene sequence: CDR1 MNHNS, CDR2 SASEGT. Trimming pared 5 bases from V and 6 bases from J, leaving 20 bases between. The CDR3 runs to 15 residues. Here the CDR3 reads CASSRRRDSHPEQYF. The CDR3 DNA reads as TGTGCCAGCAGTCGACGGAGGGACAGCCATCCCGAGCAGTACTTC.

This clonotype was seen more than once but under ten times. The chain employs TRBV20-1 and TRBJ2-5; perhaps TRBD2 as D (5 bases). Germline lookup yields CDR1 DFQATT and CDR2 SNEGSKA (reference sequence). The CDR3 has 11 amino acids. Trimming stripped 1 base from V and 8 bases from J, with 8 bases between. The CDR3 DNA follows: TGCAGTGCTAGAGGGAGCGGTACCCAGTACTTC. It yields the protein CSARGSGTQYF.

The chain is built from TRBV7-8 and TRBJ1-1, with D perhaps matching TRBD1 (5 bases). The CDR3 is 14 amino acids. CDR1 is SGHVS, CDR2 FQNEAQ, per germline. Trimming shortened V by 2 bases and J by 5 bases, and 12 bases separated the two germline ends. CDR3 nucleotides: TGTGCCAGCAGCTTAAGTCAGGGAGGTACTGAAGCTTTCTTT. Encoded protein: CASSLSQGGTEAFF.

This clonotype is medium-sized by share. V gene TRBV30 combines with J gene TRBJ1-1; no definite D call. CDR1 GTSNPN and CDR2 SVGIG come from the germline V gene (reference sequence). Between the trimmed V and J ends, which lost 4 bases and 3 bases, there was a span of 6 bases. This CDR3 is 11 amino acids long. CDR3 residues: CAWNGYTEAFF. The CDR3, as DNA: TGTGCCTGGAATGGATACACTGAAGCTTTCTTT. Variable domain in full (rest from reference TRBV30 and TRBJ1-1): SQTIHQWPATLVQPVGSPLSLECTVEGTSNPNLYWYRQAAGRGLQLLFYSVGIGQISSEVPQNLSASRPQDRQFILSSKKLLLSDSGFYLCAWNGYTEAFFGQGTRLTVV.

A few counts support this clonotype. The gene calls are TRBV7-6 and TRBJ1-5, with D possibly TRBD1 on 6 matching bases. V lost 5 bases and J 4 bases, leaving 9 bases between the germline ends. The CDR3 is 13 residues long. Per germline, CDR1 SGHVS and CDR2 FNYEAQ. The CDR3 bases are TGTGCCAGCAGCGTAACAGGGAATCAGCCCCAGCATTTT. Its translation: CASSVTGNQPQHF.

The genes are TRBV5-1 and TRBJ2-1, with 8 bases identical to TRBD2. In germline, CDR1 is SGHRS, CDR2 YFSETQ. The CDR3 runs 14 residues. J was trimmed by 7 bases and V by 0 bases; bases with no gene match: 3. CDR3: CASSLVSGGNEQFF. CDR3 DNA sequence: TGCGCCAGCAGCTTGGTCAGCGGGGGTAATGAGCAGTTCTTC.

The chain is built from TRBV19 and TRBJ2-5; weak D call: TRBD2 (5 bases). With 6 bases removed from V and 5 bases from J, the gap between germline ends came to 10 bases. Germline loops: CDR1 LNHDA, CDR2 SQIVND (reference sequence). This CDR3 is built from 12 residues. CDR3 sequence (DNA): TGTGCCAGTAGGTCGGGGTCTGAGACCCAGTACTTC. It encodes CASRSGSETQYF.

There are a few counts of this clonotype. This rearrangement joins TRBV19 to TRBJ1-5; the D is unclear. From germline, CDR1 is LNHDA and CDR2 SQIVND (reference sequence). Trimming cost V 0 bases and J 3 bases, with 6 bases left between them. CDR3 length: 14 residues. The CDR3 region is CASSIEGPNQPQHF. CDR3 DNA sequence: TGTGCCAGTAGTATAGAAGGCCCCAATCAGCCCCAGCATTTT.

With regard to this clonotype: One end of the junction fails to match germline, which may point to a read error. The V gene is TRBV2, the J gene TRBJ2-3; D gene ambiguous. The length of the CDR3 is 13 residues. Germline CDR1 reads SNHLY; CDR2 reads FYNNEI. The CDR3, as DNA: TGTGTCAGCAGAGGTACTAGCACAGATACGCAGTATTTT. This translates into CVSRGTSTDTQYF.

Here the CDR3 DNA reads TGTGCCAGCAGGTATACTCTAGCGGGGGGGTTAAATGAGCAGTTCTTC. Translating it yields CASRYTLAGGLNEQFF. J is TRBJ2-1 and V is TRBV11-3; 12 bases align to TRBD2. With V trimmed by 6 bases and J by 7 bases, 10 bases remained unmatched. This CDR3 comprises 16 residues. The germline V gene encodes CDR1 SGHNT and CDR2 YENEEA.

The rearrangement uses TRBV18 and TRBJ1-1; TRBD1 agrees at 7 bases. The germline V gene has CDR1 KGHSH and CDR2 LQKENI. This CDR3 has 14 amino acids. Losses at the gene ends were 6 bases for V and 1 base for J; bases not matched to a gene: 5. The CDR3, as DNA: TGTGCCAGCTCGCCGGACAGGACGAACACTGAAGCTTTCTTT. As protein: CASSPDRTNTEAFF.

The CDR3 DNA reads as TGCGCCAGCAGCCTTCCGACTAGCGGGGCTGTCTACGAGCAGTACTTC. Translated, it gives CASSLPTSGAVYEQYF. J is TRBJ2-7 and V is TRBV4-1, with 11 bases matching TRBD2. V trimming: 4 bases; J trimming: 3 bases; junction bases outside the gene matches: 8. Germline values: CDR1 MGHRA, CDR2 YSYEKL. This CDR3 contains 16 residues.

This chain joins TRBV6-1 and TRBJ2-1, with a possible D match to TRBD1 (6 bases). The germline V and J ends were trimmed by 3 bases and 1 base, with 13 bases remaining between them. The V gene's germline CDR1 is MNHNS and CDR2 SASEGT. This CDR3 region has 16 residues. The CDR3 spells CASSENRVRSYNEQFF. CDR3 nucleotides: TGTGCCAGCAGTGAGAACAGGGTACGGTCCTACAATGAGCAGTTCTTC.

This clonotype has just a few counts. This chain uses TRBV5-1 with TRBJ2-1, with TRBD1 matching over 7 bases. The CDR3 has 14 residues. The V segment lost 1 base and the J segment 5 bases; nucleotides outside the gene matches: 3. The V gene's germline CDR1 is SGHRS and CDR2 YFSETQ. The CDR3: CASSLQGVNNEQFF. Here the CDR3 DNA reads TGCGCCAGCAGCTTGCAGGGGGTAAACAATGAGCAGTTCTTC.

This chain uses TRBV20-1 with TRBJ1-2, with a tentative D call TRBD1 (5 bases). V dropped 1 base and J dropped 4 bases, with 13 bases sitting between them. This CDR3 comprises 14 residues. Germline CDR1 DFQATT, CDR2 SNEGSKA (reference sequence). The CDR3 is CSARVRAQGYGYTF. CDR3 nucleotides: TGCAGTGCTAGAGTCCGGGCTCAGGGCTATGGCTACACCTTC.

This clonotype appeared a few times. The chain carries TRBV6-1 and TRBJ2-6; possible D gene TRBD2, 6 bases. This CDR3 is 15 amino acids long. In germline, CDR1 is MNHNS, CDR2 SASEGT. Between the trimmed V and J ends, which lost 7 bases and 2 bases, there was a span of 12 bases. The DNA of the CDR3 is TGTGCCAGCAAGCCCGGGAGAGCTGGGGCCAACGTCCTGACTTTC. It yields the protein CASKPGRAGANVLTF.

This clonotype was counted a few times. The gene calls are TRBV5-1 and TRBJ2-1, with 11 bases lining up with TRBD1. The V and J ends lost 3 bases and 14 bases, in that order; junction bases with no gene match: 10. Germline CDR1 SGHRS, CDR2 YFSETQ. The CDR3 has 14 amino acids. CDR3 sequence (DNA): TGCGCCAGCAGCTGGCGGACAGGGGGCCCGGGGGAGTTCTTC. Its translation: CASSWRTGGPGEFF.

The CDR3 DNA reads TGTGCCAGCAGCCAAGACAGCACAGATACGCAGTATTTT. Translating it yields CASSQDSTDTQYF. The V call is TRBV3-1, the J call TRBJ2-3; D not certain. The CDR3 is 13 residues long. Germline V gene lookup returns CDR1 LGHDT and CDR2 YNNKEL (reference sequence). V lost 0 bases and J 0 bases, leaving 1 base between the germline ends.

This chain connects TRBV20-1 to TRBJ2-4, with TRBD1 matching 9 bases. V shed 2 bases, J shed 2 bases, and the junction held 7 bases outside the gene matches. CDR3 length equals 16 residues. Looked up from germline, CDR1 is DFQATT and CDR2 is SNEGSKA (reference sequence). CDR3 sequence (DNA): TGCAGTGCTAGACCGACAGGGGGTTTGCCCAAAAACATTCAGTACTTC. Its protein is CSARPTGGLPKNIQYF.

This clonotype came up a few times. The V gene is TRBV20-1, the J gene TRBJ2-5, with 8 nucleotides matching TRBD2. This CDR3 is built from 14 residues. J gave up 2 bases and V 5 bases, and 7 bases lay outside the gene matches. Germline V gene data show CDR1 as DFQATT and CDR2 as SNEGSKA (reference sequence). CDR3 residues: CSADRAGEQETQYF. The DNA for the CDR3 is TGCAGTGCTGACCGAGCGGGGGAGCAAGAGACCCAGTACTTC.